This passage covers 6 T cell receptor beta chains from one sample sequenced in a study of blood T cell repertoires in COVID-19. Assay used: immunoSEQ multiplex PCR; TCRdb lists only in-frame clones, some missing. The sample includes more than 45,000 clones, around nine tenths of them seen just once. The specimen sequenced was peripheral blood. These receptors all stem from a man between 65 and 85 years old with acute or convalescent COVID-19.

This clone was counted once. This chain joins TRBV6-4 and TRBJ1-6; D is perhaps TRBD1 (6 bases). CDR1 and CDR2 (germline): MRHNA, SNTAGT. This CDR3 comprises 12 residues. Trimming removed 2 bases at V and 13 bases at J, with 9 bases between. CDR3 residues: CASSDERGPLHF. For the CDR3, the DNA is TGTGCCAGCAGTGACGAGAGGGGGCCCCTCCACTTT.

J is TRBJ1-2 and V is TRBV5-1; weak D call: TRBD1 (5 bases). The CDR3 loop spans 16 amino acids. CDR1 and CDR2 (germline): SGHRS, YFSETQ. V lost 0 bases to trimming and J lost 3 bases, with 15 bases between them. The chain's CDR3 is CASSLVRGGGDYGYTF. The CDR3 coding sequence is TGCGCCAGCAGCTTGGTGCGAGGCGGGGGTGACTATGGCTACACCTTC. Looking up the rest from reference TRBV5-1 and TRBJ1-2 gives the full variable domain: KAGVTQTPRYLIKTRGQQVTLSCSPISGHRSVSWYQQTPGQGLQFLFEYFSETQRNKGNFPGRFSGRQFSNSRSEMNVSTLELGDSALYLCASSLVRGGGDYGYTFGSGTRLTVV.

The rearrangement uses TRBV3-1 (or the pseudogene TRBV3-2) and TRBJ2-7; TRBD2 matches at 9 bases. The CDR3 has 13 amino acids. Germline lookup yields CDR1 LGHDT and CDR2 YNNKEL (reference sequence). J gave up 4 bases and V 8 bases, and 6 bases lay outside the gene matches. CDR3 sequence reads: CASGPSGGYEQYF. The DNA of the CDR3 is TGTGCCAGCGGACCGAGCGGGGGGTACGAGCAGTACTTC.

The V and J genes are TRBV6-5 and TRBJ1-5; 7 bases match TRBD1. This CDR3 region has 13 residues. Germline assignment: CDR1 MNHEY and CDR2 SVGAGI. V trimming: 8 bases; J trimming: 5 bases; junction bases outside the gene matches: 6. The CDR3 loop reads CASQGDGYQPQHF. CDR3 nucleotides: TGTGCCAGCCAGGGGGATGGTTATCAGCCCCAGCATTTT.

The rearrangement links TRBV7-9 to TRBJ1-4, with TRBD1 matching over 7 bases. The CDR3 has 17 amino acids. V dropped 5 bases and J dropped 7; count of bases not matched to a gene: 16. Germline lookup yields CDR1 SEHNR and CDR2 FQNEAQ (reference sequence). CDR3 coding DNA: TGTGCCAGCAGCCAATCGACAGGGAGTAGTTTAGGTGAAAAACTGTTTTTT. It encodes CASSQSTGSSLGEKLFF.

The rearrangement links TRBV28 to TRBJ2-7; a possible D gene is TRBD1 (5 bases). Deletions cut 8 bases from V and 0 bases from J, with 11 bases between. Germline values: CDR1 MDHEN, CDR2 SYDVKM. The CDR3 contains 13 residues. CDR3 bases: TGTGCCAGCTTAGCAGGGATCTCCTACGAGCAGTACTTC. Residues: CASLAGISYEQYF.